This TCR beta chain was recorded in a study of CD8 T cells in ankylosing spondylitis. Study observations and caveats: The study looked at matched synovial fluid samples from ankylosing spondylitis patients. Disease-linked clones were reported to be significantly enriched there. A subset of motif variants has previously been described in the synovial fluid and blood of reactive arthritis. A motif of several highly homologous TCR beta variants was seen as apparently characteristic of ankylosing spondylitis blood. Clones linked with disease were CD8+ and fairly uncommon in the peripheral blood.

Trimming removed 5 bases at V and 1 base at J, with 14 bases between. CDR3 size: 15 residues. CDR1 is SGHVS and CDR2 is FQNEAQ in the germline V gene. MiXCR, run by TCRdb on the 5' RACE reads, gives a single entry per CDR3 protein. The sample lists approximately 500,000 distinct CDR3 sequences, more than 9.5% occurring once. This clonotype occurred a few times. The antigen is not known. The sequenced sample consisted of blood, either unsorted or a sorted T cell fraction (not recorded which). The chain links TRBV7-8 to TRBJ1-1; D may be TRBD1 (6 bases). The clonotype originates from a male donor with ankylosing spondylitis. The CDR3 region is CASSPRGRGNTEAFF. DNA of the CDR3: TGTGCCAGCAGCCCGCGGGGGCGGGGGAACACTGAAGCTTTCTTT. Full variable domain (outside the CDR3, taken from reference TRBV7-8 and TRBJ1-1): GAGVSQSPRYKVAKRGQDVALRCDPISGHVSLFWYQQALGQGPEFLTYFQNEAQLDKSGLPSDRFFAERPEGSVSTLKIQRTQQEDSAVYLCASSPRGRGNTEAFFGQGTRLTVV.